The rows below give T cell receptor beta chains drawn from one sample of a study of neurological immune-mediated disorders. TCRdb re-called the 5' RACE reads with MiXCR, one entry per CDR3 protein. The top ten clones hold about 2.2% of a sample with over 60,000 distinct CDR3 sequences, roughly 4.4% of them seen once. The sequenced material came from PBMCs. These receptors were obtained from a woman between 65 and 79 years old with multiple sclerosis. Both conserved end residues are part of each CDR3. The D gene is left open where the match is weak. The size field is filled for only some rows; it gives once, few, many or a size class.

V gene	J gene	D gene	CDR3 length	clone size	CDR3 protein	CDR3 DNA
TRBV5-1	TRBJ2-1	TRBD2	16	many	CASSGGLAGVYNEQFF	TGCGCCAGCAGCGGGGGTCTAGCGGGCGTGTACAATGAGCAGTTCTTC
TRBV7-2	TRBJ2-1	-	13	many	CASSLATVNEQFF	TGTGCCAGCAGCTTAGCGACAGTCAATGAGCAGTTCTTC
TRBV29-1	TRBJ2-1	-	16	many	CSVGGSGAPTYNEQFF	TGCAGCGTTGGTGGTAGCGGTGCCCCTACCTACAATGAGCAGTTCTTC
TRBV4-1	TRBJ2-7	TRBD2	16	many	CASSQPTSGSRYEQYF	TGCGCCAGCAGCCAACCGACTAGCGGGAGCAGATACGAGCAGTACTTC
TRBV10-3	TRBJ1-3	-	17	many	CAISEFEGGSSGNTIYF	TGTGCCATCAGTGAGTTCGAGGGTGGGAGCTCTGGAAACACCATATATTTT
TRBV5-1	TRBJ2-7	-	14	many	CASSLAPGNYEQYF	TGCGCCAGCAGCTTGGCCCCAGGAAACTACGAGCAGTACTTC
TRBV5-1	TRBJ2-3	TRBD2	16	many	CASSLILAGSTDTQYF	TGCGCCAGCAGCTTGATACTAGCGGGCAGCACAGATACGCAGTATTTT
TRBV7-9	TRBJ1-4	TRBD1	15	-	CASSPSGQVKEKLFF	TGTGCCAGCAGCCCTTCGGGACAGGTGAAGGAAAAACTGTTTTTT
TRBV7-9	TRBJ1-3	TRBD1	14	many	CASSPRQGIDTIYF	TGTGCCAGCAGCCCGAGACAGGGAATAGACACCATATATTTT
TRBV12-3/TRBV12-4	TRBJ2-3	-	15	many	CASSLLRLDHDTQYF	TGTGCCAGCAGTTTATTAAGACTGGACCACGATACGCAGTATTTT
TRBV3-1	TRBJ1-4	TRBD1	16	many	CASSHSTGASGEKLFF	TGTGCCAGCAGCCATTCCACAGGGGCGTCTGGGGAAAAACTGTTTTTT
TRBV5-1	TRBJ2-7	-	14	-	CASSILRVPHEQYF	TGCGCCAGCAGCATCCTCAGGGTCCCCCACGAGCAGTACTTC
TRBV20-1	TRBJ1-5	TRBD1	18	many	CSARGRQGRGVSNQPQHF	TGCAGTGCTAGAGGCCGACAGGGGCGCGGGGTTAGCAATCAGCCCCAGCATTTT
TRBV10-3	TRBJ2-3	-	12	few	CAISDSGDTQYF	TGTGCCATCAGTGATTCAGGAGATACGCAGTATTTT
TRBV6-2/TRBV6-3	TRBJ1-2	-	12	few	CASSSGNYGYTF	TGTGCCAGCAGTTCCGGGAACTATGGCTACACCTTC
TRBV20-1	TRBJ2-5	-	12	many	CSALGVGETQYF	TGCAGTGCCCTGGGGGTGGGGGAGACCCAGTACTTC
TRBV12-3/TRBV12-4	TRBJ2-2	TRBD1	16	few	CASRILPWTGTGELFF	TGTGCCAGCAGAATTCTACCTTGGACAGGGACCGGGGAGCTGTTTTTT
TRBV6-6	TRBJ2-1	TRBD2	16	many	CASSGALAGGRHEQFF	TGTGCCAGCAGTGGAGCCCTAGCGGGAGGGAGACATGAGCAGTTCTTC
TRBV9	TRBJ2-4	-	19	many	CASSVTSDLPGVGRDIQYF	TGTGCCAGCAGCGTGACCTCTGATTTACCGGGAGTTGGTAGGGACATTCAGTACTTC
TRBV7-2	TRBJ2-7	TRBD1	16	-	CASSYQQGAAGFEQYF	TGTGCCAGCAGCTACCAACAGGGGGCGGCCGGGTTTGAGCAGTACTTC
TRBV20-1	TRBJ2-3	TRBD1	14	-	CSATGTGVTDTQYF	TGCAGTGCTACAGGGACAGGGGTCACAGATACGCAGTATTTT
TRBV5-1	TRBJ2-4	-	14	many	CASSLAAGANIQYF	TGCGCCAGCAGCTTGGCTGCGGGGGCTAACATTCAGTACTTC
TRBV3-1	TRBJ2-2	TRBD2	15	many	CASSQGGGNTGELFF	TGTGCCAGCAGCCAAGGCGGGGGGAACACCGGGGAGCTGTTTTTT
TRBV5-1	TRBJ1-1	-	12	many	CASSFENTEAFF	TGCGCCAGCAGCTTCGAGAACACTGAAGCTTTCTTT
TRBV7-2	TRBJ1-4	-	15	few	CASSYNRATNEKLFF	TGTGCCAGCAGCTACAACAGAGCAACTAATGAAAAACTGTTTTTT
TRBV4-3	TRBJ1-1	-	14	many	CASSQRKGRTEAFF	TGCGCCAGCAGCCAAAGAAAGGGGCGAACTGAAGCTTTCTTT
TRBV7-7	TRBJ2-3	-	14	many	CASSLAVGSDTQYF	TGTGCCAGCAGCTTAGCAGTGGGTTCAGATACGCAGTATTTT
TRBV20-1	TRBJ2-5	-	13	many	CSANPTEMETQYF	TGCAGTGCTAATCCTACAGAGATGGAGACCCAGTACTTC
TRBV6-5	TRBJ2-1	-	11	many	CASSYLGEQFF	TGTGCCAGCAGTTACTTAGGCGAGCAGTTCTTC
TRBV3-1	TRBJ2-2	-	11	many	CASGNTGELFF	TGTGCCAGCGGGAACACCGGGGAGCTGTTTTTT
TRBV20-1	TRBJ1-1	-	12	many	CSATPGITEAFF	TGCAGTGCTACGCCTGGGATCACTGAAGCTTTCTTT
TRBV20-1	TRBJ2-3	TRBD1	16	many	CSARAPQGASTDTQYF	TGCAGTGCTAGAGCGCCTCAGGGGGCCAGCACAGATACGCAGTATTTT
TRBV6-1	TRBJ2-7	-	11	many	CASSGGYEQYF	TGTGCCAGCAGTGGGGGTTACGAGCAGTACTTC
TRBV4-3	TRBJ2-3	TRBD1	17	many	CASSQETGTGRTDTQYF	TGCGCCAGCAGCCAAGAAACCGGGACAGGGAGGACAGATACGCAGTATTTT
TRBV20-1	TRBJ2-7	-	15	many	CSASSGLASSYEQYF	TGCAGTGCTAGTTCAGGTCTAGCGAGCTCCTACGAGCAGTACTTC
TRBV12-3/TRBV12-4	TRBJ2-7	TRBD2	16	many	CASSLGLAGGAYEQYF	TGTGCCAGCAGTTTAGGACTAGCGGGAGGCGCCTACGAGCAGTACTTC
TRBV5-1	TRBJ1-1	TRBD1	14	many	CASSRTGGNTEAFF	TGCGCCAGCAGCCGGACAGGGGGCAACACTGAAGCTTTCTTT
TRBV6-2/TRBV6-3	TRBJ2-5	TRBD1	15	many	CASSYGDRSRETQYF	TGTGCCAGCAGTTACGGGGACAGGTCTCGGGAGACCCAGTACTTC
TRBV4-3	TRBJ2-7	-	13	few	CASSRGAGYEQYF	TGCGCCAGCAGCCGAGGCGCGGGCTACGAGCAGTACTTC
TRBV5-6	TRBJ1-1	TRBD1	13	-	CASSSTGGWKAFF	TGTGCCAGCAGCTCTACAGGGGGCTGGAAAGCTTTCTTT